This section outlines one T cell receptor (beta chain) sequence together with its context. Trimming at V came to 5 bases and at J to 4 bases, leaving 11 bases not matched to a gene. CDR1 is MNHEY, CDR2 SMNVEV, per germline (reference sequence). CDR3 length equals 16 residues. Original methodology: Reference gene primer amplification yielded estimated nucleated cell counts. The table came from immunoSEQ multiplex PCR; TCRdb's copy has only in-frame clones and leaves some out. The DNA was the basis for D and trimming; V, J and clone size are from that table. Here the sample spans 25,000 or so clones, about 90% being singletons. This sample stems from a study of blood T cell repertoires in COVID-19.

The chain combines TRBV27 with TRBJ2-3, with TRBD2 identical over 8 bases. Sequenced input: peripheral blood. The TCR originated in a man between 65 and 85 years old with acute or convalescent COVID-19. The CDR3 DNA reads TGTGCCAGCAGTCCCCGGGATAGCGGGATCTCAGATACGCAGTATTTT. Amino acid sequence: CASSPRDSGISDTQYF.